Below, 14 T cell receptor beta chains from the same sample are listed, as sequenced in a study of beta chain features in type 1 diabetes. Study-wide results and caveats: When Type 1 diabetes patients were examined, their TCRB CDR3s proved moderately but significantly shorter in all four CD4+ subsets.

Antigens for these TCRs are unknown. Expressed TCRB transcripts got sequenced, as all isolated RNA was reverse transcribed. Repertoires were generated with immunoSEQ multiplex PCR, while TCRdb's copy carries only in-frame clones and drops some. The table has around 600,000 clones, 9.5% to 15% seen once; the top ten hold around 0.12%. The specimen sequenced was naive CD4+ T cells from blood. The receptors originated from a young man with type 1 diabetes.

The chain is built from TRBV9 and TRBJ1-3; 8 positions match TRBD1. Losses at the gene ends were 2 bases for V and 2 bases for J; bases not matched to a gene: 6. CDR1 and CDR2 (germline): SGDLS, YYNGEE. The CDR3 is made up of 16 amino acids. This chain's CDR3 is CASSVVTGDAGNTIYF. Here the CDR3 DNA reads TGTGCCAGCAGCGTGGTGACAGGGGACGCTGGAAACACCATATATTTT.

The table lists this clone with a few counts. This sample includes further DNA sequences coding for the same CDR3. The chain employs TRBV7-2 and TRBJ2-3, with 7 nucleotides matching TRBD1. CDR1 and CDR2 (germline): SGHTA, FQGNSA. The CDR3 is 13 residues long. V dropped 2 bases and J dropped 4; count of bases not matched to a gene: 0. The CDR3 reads CASSLRGPDTQYF. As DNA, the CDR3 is TGTGCCAGCAGCTTAAGGGGGCCAGATACGCAGTATTTT.

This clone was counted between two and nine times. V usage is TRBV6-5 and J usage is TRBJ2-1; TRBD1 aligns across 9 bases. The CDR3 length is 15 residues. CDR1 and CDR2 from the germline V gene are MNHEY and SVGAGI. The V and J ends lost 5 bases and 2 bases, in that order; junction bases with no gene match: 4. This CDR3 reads CASSPRDRAYNEQFF. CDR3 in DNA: TGTGCCAGCAGTCCCCGGGACAGGGCCTACAATGAGCAGTTCTTC.

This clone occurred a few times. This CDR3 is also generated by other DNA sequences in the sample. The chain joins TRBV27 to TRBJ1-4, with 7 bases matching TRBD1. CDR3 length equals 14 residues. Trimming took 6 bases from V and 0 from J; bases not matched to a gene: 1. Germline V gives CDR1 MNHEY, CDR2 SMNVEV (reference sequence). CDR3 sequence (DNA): TGTGCCAGCAGCGGGACAGCAACTAATGAAAAACTGTTTTTT. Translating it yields CASSGTATNEKLFF. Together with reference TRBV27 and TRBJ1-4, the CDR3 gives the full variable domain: EAQVTQNPRYLITVTGKKLTVTCSQNMNHEYMSWYRQDPGLGLRQIYYSMNVEVTDKGDVPEGYKVSRKEKRNFPLILESPSPNQTSLYFCASSGTATNEKLFFGSGTQLSVL.

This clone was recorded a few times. CDR3 in DNA: TGCAGTGCCTACCAACAAGCGGGCTACACCTTC. Protein product: CSAYQQAGYTF. V is TRBV20-1 and J is TRBJ1-2; D is undetermined. Germline V gene data show CDR1 as DFQATT and CDR2 as SNEGSKA (reference sequence). The V and J ends lost 6 bases and 8 bases respectively, with 13 bases between them. This CDR3 has 11 amino acids.

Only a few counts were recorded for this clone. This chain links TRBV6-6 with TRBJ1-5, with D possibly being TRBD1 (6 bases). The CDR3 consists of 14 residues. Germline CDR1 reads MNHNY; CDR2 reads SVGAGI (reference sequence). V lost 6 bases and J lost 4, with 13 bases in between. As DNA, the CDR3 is TGTGCCAGCAGGATGACAGGTATTAATCAGCCCCAGCATTTT. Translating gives CASRMTGINQPQHF.

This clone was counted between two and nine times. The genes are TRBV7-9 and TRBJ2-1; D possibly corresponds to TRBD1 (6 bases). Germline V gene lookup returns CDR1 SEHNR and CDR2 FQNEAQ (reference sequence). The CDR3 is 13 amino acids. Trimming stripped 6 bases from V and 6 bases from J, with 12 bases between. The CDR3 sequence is CASSFTGRNEQFF. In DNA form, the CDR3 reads TGTGCCAGCAGTTTTACAGGGCGCAATGAGCAGTTCTTC.

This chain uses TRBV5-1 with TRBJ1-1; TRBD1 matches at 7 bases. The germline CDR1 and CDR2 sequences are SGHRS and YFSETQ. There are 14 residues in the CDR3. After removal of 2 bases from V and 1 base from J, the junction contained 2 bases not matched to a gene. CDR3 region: CASSFGTANTEAFF. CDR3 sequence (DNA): TGCGCCAGCAGCTTTGGGACAGCGAACACTGAAGCTTTCTTT.

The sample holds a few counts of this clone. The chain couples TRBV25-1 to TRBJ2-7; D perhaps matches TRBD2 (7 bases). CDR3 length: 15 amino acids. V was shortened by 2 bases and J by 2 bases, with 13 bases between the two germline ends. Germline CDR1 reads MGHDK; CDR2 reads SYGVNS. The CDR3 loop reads CASSESGGGTYEQYF. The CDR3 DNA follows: TGTGCCAGCAGTGAAAGTGGCGGGGGCACCTACGAGCAGTACTTC.

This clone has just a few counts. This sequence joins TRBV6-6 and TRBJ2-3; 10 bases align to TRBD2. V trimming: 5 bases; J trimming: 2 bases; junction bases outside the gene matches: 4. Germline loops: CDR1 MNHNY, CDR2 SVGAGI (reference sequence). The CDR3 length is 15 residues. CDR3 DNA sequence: TGTGCCAGCAGTCGGACTAGCGGATACACAGATACGCAGTATTTT. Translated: CASSRTSGYTDTQYF.

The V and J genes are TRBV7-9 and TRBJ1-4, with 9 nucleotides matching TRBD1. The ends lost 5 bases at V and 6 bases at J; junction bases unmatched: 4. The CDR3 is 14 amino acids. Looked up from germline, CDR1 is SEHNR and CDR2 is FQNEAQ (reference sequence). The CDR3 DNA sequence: TGTGCCAGCAGCCACCGGGACAGGGATGAAAAACTGTTTTTT. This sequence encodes CASSHRDRDEKLFF.

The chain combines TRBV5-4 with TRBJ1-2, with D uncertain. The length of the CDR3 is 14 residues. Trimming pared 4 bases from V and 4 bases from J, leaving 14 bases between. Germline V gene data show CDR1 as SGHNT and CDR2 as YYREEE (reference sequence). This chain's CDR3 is CASSVVGLSYGYTF. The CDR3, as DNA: TGTGCCAGCAGCGTCGTAGGACTGAGCTATGGCTACACCTTC.

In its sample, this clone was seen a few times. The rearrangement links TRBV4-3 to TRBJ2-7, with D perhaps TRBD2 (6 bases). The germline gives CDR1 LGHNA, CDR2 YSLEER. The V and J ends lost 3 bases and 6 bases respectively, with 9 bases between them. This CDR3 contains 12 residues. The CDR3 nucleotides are TGCGCCAGCAGCCACCCCGGGGGCGAGCAGTACTTC. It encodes CASSHPGGEQYF.

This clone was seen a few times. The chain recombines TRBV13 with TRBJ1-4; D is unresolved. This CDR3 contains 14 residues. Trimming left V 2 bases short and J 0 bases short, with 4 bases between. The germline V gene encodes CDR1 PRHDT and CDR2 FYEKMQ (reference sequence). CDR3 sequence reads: CASSLRSTNEKLFF. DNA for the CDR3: TGTGCCAGCAGCTTACGGTCAACTAATGAAAAACTGTTTTTT. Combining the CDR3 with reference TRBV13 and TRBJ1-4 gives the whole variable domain AAGVIQSPRHLIKEKRETATLKCYPIPRHDTVYWYQQGPGQDPQFLISFYEKMQSDKGSIPDRFSAQQFSDYHSELNMSSLELGDSALYFCASSLRSTNEKLFFGSGTQLSVL.